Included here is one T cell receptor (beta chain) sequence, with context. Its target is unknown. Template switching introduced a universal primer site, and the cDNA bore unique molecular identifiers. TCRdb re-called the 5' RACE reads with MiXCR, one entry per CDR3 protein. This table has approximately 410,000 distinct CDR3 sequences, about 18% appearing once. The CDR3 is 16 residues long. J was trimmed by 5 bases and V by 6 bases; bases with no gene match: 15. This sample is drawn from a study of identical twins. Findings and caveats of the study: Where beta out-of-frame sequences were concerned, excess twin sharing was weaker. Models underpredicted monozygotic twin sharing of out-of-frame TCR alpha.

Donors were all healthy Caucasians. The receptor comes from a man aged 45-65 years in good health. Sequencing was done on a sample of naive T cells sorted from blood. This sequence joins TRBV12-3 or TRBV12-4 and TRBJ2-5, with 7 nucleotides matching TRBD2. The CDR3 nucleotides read TGTGCCAGCAGCGTCTTTGGCGGGGGAACTGGGGAGACCCAGTACTTC. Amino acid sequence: CASSVFGGGTGETQYF.